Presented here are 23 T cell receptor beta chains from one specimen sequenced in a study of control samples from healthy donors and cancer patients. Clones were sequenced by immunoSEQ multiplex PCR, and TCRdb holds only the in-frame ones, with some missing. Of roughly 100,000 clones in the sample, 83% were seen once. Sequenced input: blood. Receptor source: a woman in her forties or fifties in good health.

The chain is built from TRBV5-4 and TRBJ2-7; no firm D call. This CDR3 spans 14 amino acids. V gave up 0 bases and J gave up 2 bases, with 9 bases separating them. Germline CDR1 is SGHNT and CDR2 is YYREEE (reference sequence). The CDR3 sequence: CASSLEGRTYEQYF. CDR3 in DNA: TGTGCCAGCAGCTTGGAGGGCCGGACCTACGAGCAGTACTTC.

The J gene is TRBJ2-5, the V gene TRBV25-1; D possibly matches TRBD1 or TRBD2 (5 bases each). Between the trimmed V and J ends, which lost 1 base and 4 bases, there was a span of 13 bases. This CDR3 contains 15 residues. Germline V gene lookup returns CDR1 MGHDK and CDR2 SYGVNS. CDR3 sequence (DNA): TGTGCCAGCAGTGAATTAATAAGGGACGGAGAGACCCAGTACTTC. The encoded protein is CASSELIRDGETQYF.

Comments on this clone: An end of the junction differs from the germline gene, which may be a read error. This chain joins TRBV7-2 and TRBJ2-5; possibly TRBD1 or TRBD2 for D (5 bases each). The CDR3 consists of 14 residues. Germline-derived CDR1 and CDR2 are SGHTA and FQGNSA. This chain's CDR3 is CASSLVSGQESQYF. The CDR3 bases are TGTGCCAGCAGCTTAGTCAGCGGACAAGAGAGCCAGTACTTC.

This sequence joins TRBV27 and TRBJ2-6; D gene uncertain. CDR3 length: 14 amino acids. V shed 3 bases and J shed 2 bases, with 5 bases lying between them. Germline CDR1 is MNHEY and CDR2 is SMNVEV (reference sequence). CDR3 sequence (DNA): TGTGCCAGCAGTTTGGATCCTGGGGCCAACGTCCTGACTTTC. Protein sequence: CASSLDPGANVLTF.

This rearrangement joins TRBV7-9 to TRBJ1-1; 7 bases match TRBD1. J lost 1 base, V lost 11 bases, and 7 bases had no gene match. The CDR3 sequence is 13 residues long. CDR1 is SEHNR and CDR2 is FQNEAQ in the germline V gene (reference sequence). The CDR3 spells CAGDRVRNTEAFF. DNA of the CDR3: TGTGCCGGAGACAGGGTCAGGAACACTGAAGCTTTCTTT.

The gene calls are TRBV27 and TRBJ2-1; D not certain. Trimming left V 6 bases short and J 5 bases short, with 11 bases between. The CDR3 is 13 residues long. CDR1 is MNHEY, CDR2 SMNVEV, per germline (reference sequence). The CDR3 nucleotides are TGTGCCAGCAGGGGATGGGTCAACAATGAGCAGTTCTTC. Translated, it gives CASRGWVNNEQFF.

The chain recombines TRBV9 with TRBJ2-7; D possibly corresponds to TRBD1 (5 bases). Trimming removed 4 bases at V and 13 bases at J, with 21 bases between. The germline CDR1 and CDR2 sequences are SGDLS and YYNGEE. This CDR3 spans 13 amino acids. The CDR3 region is CASSPSGQGINYF. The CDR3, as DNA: TGTGCCAGCAGCCCAAGTGGTCAGGGTATAAATTACTTC.

CDR3 nucleotide sequence: TGTGCCAGCAGCCCCGCGGACAGGCAGTTGAACACTGAAGCTTTCTTT. This translates into CASSPADRQLNTEAFF. The chain couples TRBV7-2 to TRBJ1-1; 7 bases agree with TRBD1. Germline V gene lookup returns CDR1 SGHTA and CDR2 FQGNSA. V lost 5 bases, J lost 0 bases, and 9 bases stayed unmatched. The length of the CDR3 is 16 residues. Supplemented by reference TRBV7-2 and TRBJ1-1, the full variable domain reads GAGVSQSPSNKVTEKGKDVELRCDPISGHTALYWYRQSLGQGLEFLIYFQGNSAPDKSGLPSDRFSAERTGGSVSTLTIQRTQQEDSAVYLCASSPADRQLNTEAFFGQGTRLTVV.

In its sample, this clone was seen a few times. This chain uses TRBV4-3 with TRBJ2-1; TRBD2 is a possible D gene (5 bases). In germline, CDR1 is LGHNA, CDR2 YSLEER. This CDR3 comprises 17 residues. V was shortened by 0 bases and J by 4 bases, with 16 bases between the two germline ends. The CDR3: CASSQDRGFRAYNEQFF. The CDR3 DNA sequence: TGCGCCAGCAGCCAAGATAGAGGGTTTAGGGCATACAATGAGCAGTTCTTC.

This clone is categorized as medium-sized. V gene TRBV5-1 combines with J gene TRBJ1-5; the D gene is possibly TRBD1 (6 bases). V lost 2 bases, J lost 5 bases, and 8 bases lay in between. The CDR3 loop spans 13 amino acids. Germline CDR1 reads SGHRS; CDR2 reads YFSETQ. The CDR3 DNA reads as TGCGCCAGCAGCTTCGAGGGGGATCAGCCCCAGCATTTT. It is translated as CASSFEGDQPQHF.

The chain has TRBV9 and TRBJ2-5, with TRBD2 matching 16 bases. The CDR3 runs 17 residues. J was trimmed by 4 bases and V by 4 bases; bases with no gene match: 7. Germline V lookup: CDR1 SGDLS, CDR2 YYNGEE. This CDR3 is CASSPGTSGGAVETQYF. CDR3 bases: TGTGCCAGCAGCCCAGGGACTAGCGGGGGGGCCGTAGAGACCCAGTACTTC.

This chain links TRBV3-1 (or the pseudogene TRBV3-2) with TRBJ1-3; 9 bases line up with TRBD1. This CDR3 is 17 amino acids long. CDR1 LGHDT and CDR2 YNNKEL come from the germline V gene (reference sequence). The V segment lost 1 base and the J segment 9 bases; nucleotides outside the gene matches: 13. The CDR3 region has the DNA TGTGCCAGCAGCCAAGTATCCCGGACAGGGGCCACGCTCACCATATATTTT. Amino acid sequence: CASSQVSRTGATLTIYF.

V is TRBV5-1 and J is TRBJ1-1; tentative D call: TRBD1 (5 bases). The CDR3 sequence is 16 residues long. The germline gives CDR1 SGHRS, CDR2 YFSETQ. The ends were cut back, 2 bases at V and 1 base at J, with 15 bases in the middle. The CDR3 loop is CASSLDGAGGNTEAFF. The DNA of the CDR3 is TGCGCCAGCAGCTTAGACGGGGCAGGAGGGAACACTGAAGCTTTCTTT.

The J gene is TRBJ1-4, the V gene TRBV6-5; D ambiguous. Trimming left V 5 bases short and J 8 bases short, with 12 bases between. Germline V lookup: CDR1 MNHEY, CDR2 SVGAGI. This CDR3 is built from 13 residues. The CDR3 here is CASSHRVEEKLFF. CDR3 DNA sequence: TGTGCCAGCAGTCACAGAGTTGAGGAAAAACTGTTTTTT.

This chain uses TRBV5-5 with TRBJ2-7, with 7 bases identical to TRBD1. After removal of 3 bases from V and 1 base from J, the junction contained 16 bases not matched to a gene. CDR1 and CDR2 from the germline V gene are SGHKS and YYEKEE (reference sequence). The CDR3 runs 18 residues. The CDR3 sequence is CASSSYLRDRVLSYEQYF. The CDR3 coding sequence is TGTGCCAGCAGCTCGTACCTCCGGGACAGAGTTTTGTCCTACGAGCAGTACTTC.

The CDR3 coding sequence is TGTGCCAGCAGCCCTGCAGGGGCTTGGGTGAACACTGAAGCTTTCTTT. Its translation is CASSPAGAWVNTEAFF. This chain uses TRBV5-8 with TRBJ1-1; possibly TRBD1 for D (6 bases). Germline V gives CDR1 SGHTS, CDR2 YDEGEE. The CDR3 is made up of 16 amino acids. The ends were cut back, 4 bases at V and 0 bases at J, with 16 bases in the middle.

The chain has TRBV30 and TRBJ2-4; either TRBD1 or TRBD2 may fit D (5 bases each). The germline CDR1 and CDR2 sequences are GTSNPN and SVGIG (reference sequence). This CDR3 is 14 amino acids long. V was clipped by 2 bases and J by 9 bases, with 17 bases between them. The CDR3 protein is CAWSSGTIPAIQYF. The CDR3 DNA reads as TGTGCCTGGAGTTCCGGGACGATTCCCGCCATTCAGTACTTC. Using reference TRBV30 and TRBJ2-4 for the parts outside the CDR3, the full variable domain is SQTIHQWPATLVQPVGSPLSLECTVEGTSNPNLYWYRQAAGRGLQLLFYSVGIGQISSEVPQNLSASRPQDRQFILSSKKLLLSDSGFYLCAWSSGTIPAIQYFGAGTRLSVL.

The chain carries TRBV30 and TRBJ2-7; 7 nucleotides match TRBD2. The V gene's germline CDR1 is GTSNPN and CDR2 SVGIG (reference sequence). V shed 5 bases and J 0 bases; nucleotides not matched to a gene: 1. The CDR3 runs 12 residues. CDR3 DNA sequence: TGTGCCTGGGGCGGGAGCTCCTACGAGCAGTACTTC. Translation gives CAWGGSSYEQYF.

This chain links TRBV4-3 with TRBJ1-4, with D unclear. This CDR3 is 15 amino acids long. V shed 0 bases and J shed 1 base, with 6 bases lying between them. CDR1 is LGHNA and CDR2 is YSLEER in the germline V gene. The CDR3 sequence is CASSQEGKTNEKLFF. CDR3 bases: TGCGCCAGCAGCCAAGAGGGGAAAACTAATGAAAAACTGTTTTTT.

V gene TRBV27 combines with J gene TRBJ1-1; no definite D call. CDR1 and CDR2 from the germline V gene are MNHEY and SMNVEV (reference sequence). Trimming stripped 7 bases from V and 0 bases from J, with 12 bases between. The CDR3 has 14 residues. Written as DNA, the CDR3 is TGTGCCAGCAAGGTCCCAGGAATGAACACTGAAGCTTTCTTT. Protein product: CASKVPGMNTEAFF.

CDR3 DNA: TGTGCCACCAGTGATGGGCCCAGCTATGGCTACACCTTC. Translating it yields CATSDGPSYGYTF. The chain carries TRBV24-1 and TRBJ1-2; no clear D. Germline-derived CDR1 and CDR2 are KGHDR and SFDVKD. The CDR3 has 13 residues. V lost 3 bases, J lost 4 bases, and 8 bases lay in between.

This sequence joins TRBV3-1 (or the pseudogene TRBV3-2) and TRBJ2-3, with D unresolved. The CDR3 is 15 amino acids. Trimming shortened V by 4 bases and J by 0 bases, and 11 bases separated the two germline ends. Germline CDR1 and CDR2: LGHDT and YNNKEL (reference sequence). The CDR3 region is CASSRARSSTDTQYF. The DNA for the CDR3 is TGTGCCAGCAGCCGCGCCAGAAGCAGCACAGATACGCAGTATTTT.

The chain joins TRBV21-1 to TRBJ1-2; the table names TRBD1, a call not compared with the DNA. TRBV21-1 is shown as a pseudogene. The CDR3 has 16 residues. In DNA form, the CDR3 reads TGTGCCAGCATCCCTGTCGTCAGACAGTCGCCCTCCGGCTCCACCTTC. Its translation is CASIPVVRQSPSGSTF.